Detailed here is one T cell receptor (beta chain). This clone's antigen is unknown. Base qualities are not provided; no much larger clone lies one nucleotide away. The CDR3 regions of human TCRbeta chains were analyzed by immunosequencing. In the original analysis: Repertoire TCRs were checked for matches against a reference library of SARS-CoV-2-specific TCRs that had been generated using the MIRA antigen-specificity platform. Breadth was defined as the fraction of unique TCRs that were SARS-CoV-2-associated, and depth was defined as the fraction of total T cells that were SARS-CoV-2-associated. Using the MIRA data, each spike-specific TCR was assigned both to the spike region to which the TCR was reactive and to a CD4 or CD8 class. Log10-transformed breadth and depth values were compared by one-way ANOVA with Sidak's multiple comparisons tests. TCRdb holds this immuneACCESS table with in-frame rearrangements only. Some clones are missing; in checked studies, unresolved V genes explain under half, and the rest has no known cause. Clonal size and the V and J genes are those of that table, whereas D and trimming came from the DNA. For this sample the table gives fewer than 75,000 clones, of which approximately 90% were detected only once. The top ten constitute more than 6% of the sample.

The sample comes from a study of T cell responses to AZD1222 COVID-19 vaccine (dated by TCRdb to about 2021). With respect to the entire study: A total of approximately 230 trial participants underwent TCR sequencing, of whom some 210 received two doses of AZD1222 and about 25 received two doses of the MenACWY control vaccine. Enrollment into the trials was organized by age into subgroups of 18-55, 56-69 and 70-plus years, and those subgroups contained roughly 160, 29 and 62 TCR-sequenced participants, respectively. Broader findings and caveats from the paper: A significant rise in spike-specific TCR breadth and depth was observed after two AZD1222 doses relative to day 0 and relative to MenACWY recipients. Reportedly, close to half of the unique spike-specific TCRs recognized epitopes lying outside the regions that are mutated in the B.1.351 and B.1.1.7 variants. Because no samples from the day 14 peak response were available, repertoires could be characterized only after the peak T cell response. CD4 TCRs associated with the vaccine covered the entire spike protein, and the dominant responses were in regions 160-218 and 743-854. Participants were mostly white British, with more females than males. The authors suggested clonal diversity may have been underestimated. In the small 56-69-year group, the increase in depth fell short of significance, most likely because of low power. Conclusions about previously exposed vaccinees are limited, since just five to seven AZD1222 recipients were seropositive for SARS-CoV-2 at baseline.

Sample time point, as interpreted from the label and publication: about 28 days (+/-7) after the second vaccine dose. This specimen's treatment or condition label, per the study, means: meningococcal conjugate vaccine given as trial control. Samples from vaccinated people were obtained from the UK trials COV001 and COV002, which included a single-blind randomized controlled phase 2/3 trial of AZD1222 (ChAdOx1 nCoV-19) in healthy adults. Trial participant PBMC samples were collected at day 0 and day 28 after the second dose for TCRbeta chain sequencing. The CDR3 starts with the cysteine, ends with the phenylalanine, and has 15 residues. Only the CDR3 DNA stays, 45 bases, in frame from base 1. Sequences MDHEN (CDR1) and SYDVKM (CDR2) are obtained from the germline V gene. V is pared back by 10 bases and J by 0 bases, with 16 bases lying between the germline termini.

The TCR originated in an adult who received the MenACWY meningococcal vaccine as a control. The sequence is built from TRBV28 and TRBJ2-1; the D region possibly corresponds to TRBD2 (6 bases align). The sequencing here drew on peripheral blood, taken 28 days after the second dose of the MenACWY control vaccine. The CDR3 corresponds to CATVTGGSSYNEQFF. The nucleotides are TGTGCCACCGTTACTGGGGGGAGCTCCTACAATGAGCAGTTCTTC. Full variable domain (CDR3 extended with the reference TRBV28 and TRBJ2-1 proteins): DVKVTQSSRYLVKRTGEKVFLECVQDMDHENMFWYRQDPGLGLRLIYFSYDVKMKEKGDIPEGYSVSREKKERFSLILESASTNQTSMYLCATVTGGSSYNEQFFGPGTRLTVL.